A single sample gave rise to the 32 T cell receptor beta chains below, sequenced in a study of PD-1 blockade in classical Hodgkin lymphoma. Every patient had relapsed following autologous stem cell transplantation, and cohorts differed in brentuximab vedotin exposure. TCRdb keeps only in-frame clones here, not all; method: immunoSEQ multiplex PCR. The repertoire holds approximately 24,000 clones, with more than 75% as singletons. The sample was peripheral blood mononuclear cells (PBMCs), taken at baseline. Receptors were obtained from a human donor with classical Hodgkin lymphoma.

The chain employs TRBV6-6 and TRBJ1-6; D call uncertain. Germline assignment: CDR1 MNHNY and CDR2 SVGAGI (reference sequence). The CDR3 consists of 12 residues. The V and J ends lost 6 bases and 8 bases respectively, with 8 bases between them. CDR3 sequence reads: CASSPTDSPLHF. CDR3 sequence (DNA): TGTGCCAGCAGCCCCACCGATTCACCCCTCCACTTT.

V gene TRBV5-1 combines with J gene TRBJ2-1; the D is unclear. This CDR3 region has 14 residues. Trimming pared 4 bases from V and 7 bases from J, leaving 15 bases between. In germline, CDR1 is SGHRS, CDR2 YFSETQ. The CDR3 loop reads CASSHPLPLNEQFF. The CDR3, as DNA: TGCGCCAGCAGCCATCCACTCCCCCTAAATGAGCAGTTCTTC.

This clone was seen a few times. For the CDR3, the DNA is TGCGCCAGCAGCCAAGAAACAGGGGCCTCTGGAAACACCATATATTTT. Protein: CASSQETGASGNTIYF. V is TRBV4-3 and J is TRBJ1-3; 7 bases are shared with TRBD1. The V segment lost 0 bases and the J segment 0 bases; nucleotides outside the gene matches: 2. The CDR3 is made up of 16 amino acids. Germline CDR1 is LGHNA and CDR2 is YSLEER.

This rearrangement joins TRBV27 to TRBJ2-5; D is undetermined. The CDR3 spans 14 residues. With 6 bases removed from V and 1 base from J, the gap between germline ends came to 12 bases. The germline gives CDR1 MNHEY, CDR2 SMNVEV (reference sequence). This CDR3 reads CASRLPKCQETQYF. The CDR3 region has the DNA TGTGCCAGCAGGTTACCCAAATGCCAAGAGACCCAGTACTTC.

The CDR3 nucleotides read TGTGCCAGCAGCTTAGCGGCTCGACGCGGGAACGCCTACGAGCAGTACTTC. Translated: CASSLAARRGNAYEQYF. The chain carries TRBV7-6 and TRBJ2-5; D might be TRBD2 (6 bases). The J call may be wrong; the DNA end is better matched by TRBJ2-7. Germline-derived CDR1 and CDR2 are SGHVS and FNYEAQ. This CDR3 is 17 amino acids long.

V gene TRBV5-1 combines with J gene TRBJ2-5; 9 nucleotides align to TRBD1. Germline CDR1 and CDR2: SGHRS and YFSETQ. There are 15 residues in the CDR3. J lost 2 bases, V lost 2 bases, and 4 bases had no gene match. The CDR3 DNA reads as TGCGCCAGCAGCTTAACAGGGGGCATACAAGAGACCCAGTACTTC. The encoded protein is CASSLTGGIQETQYF. Filled out from reference TRBV5-1 and TRBJ2-5, the complete variable domain reads KAGVTQTPRYLIKTRGQQVTLSCSPISGHRSVSWYQQTPGQGLQFLFEYFSETQRNKGNFPGRFSGRQFSNSRSEMNVSTLELGDSALYLCASSLTGGIQETQYFGPGTRLLVL.

This chain joins TRBV7-2 and TRBJ2-4, with D tentatively TRBD1 (6 bases). CDR1 is SGHTA, CDR2 FQGNSA, per germline. This CDR3 is built from 15 residues. V was trimmed by 4 bases and J by 2 bases, leaving 12 bases between them. CDR3 sequence: CASSSDRSSKNIQYF. The CDR3 nucleotides are TGTGCCAGCAGCTCCGACAGGTCGTCCAAAAACATTCAGTACTTC. The whole variable domain, filled in from reference TRBV7-2 and TRBJ2-4, reads GAGVSQSPSNKVTEKGKDVELRCDPISGHTALYWYRQSLGQGLEFLIYFQGNSAPDKSGLPSDRFSAERTGGSVSTLTIQRTQQEDSAVYLCASSSDRSSKNIQYFGAGTRLSVL.

The chain uses TRBV11-3 and TRBJ2-3; 10 nucleotides agree with TRBD2. V lost 5 bases to trimming and J lost 0 bases; unmatched junction nucleotides: 5. Germline V gene data show CDR1 as SGHNT and CDR2 as YENEEA. The CDR3 loop spans 16 amino acids. CDR3 sequence: CASSHGLAASTDTQYF. In DNA, the CDR3 is TGTGCCAGCAGCCATGGACTAGCGGCCAGCACAGATACGCAGTATTTT. Supplemented by reference TRBV11-3 and TRBJ2-3, the full variable domain reads EAGVVQSPRYKIIEKKQPVAFWCNPISGHNTLYWYLQNLGQGPELLIRYENEEAVDDSQLPKDRFSAERLKGVDSTLKIQPAELGDSAVYLCASSHGLAASTDTQYFGPGTRLTVL.

V gene TRBV5-1 combines with J gene TRBJ2-2; D is undetermined. This CDR3 contains 15 residues. V gave up 1 base and J gave up 4 bases, with 11 bases separating them. Germline assignment: CDR1 SGHRS and CDR2 YFSETQ. In nucleotides, the CDR3 is TGCGCCAGCAGCTTGATCGACCTACCCACCGGGGAGCTGTTTTTT. This encodes CASSLIDLPTGELFF.

This chain connects TRBV7-2 to TRBJ2-1; D unclear. The germline gives CDR1 SGHTA, CDR2 FQGNSA. The CDR3 covers 17 residues. Trimming removed 4 bases at V and 5 bases at J, with 21 bases between. The CDR3 region has the DNA TGTGCCAGCAGCTACCCGCCGGCAGGCAAGGCGGACAATGAGCAGTTCTTC. Amino acid sequence: CASSYPPAGKADNEQFF.

The chain uses TRBV14 and TRBJ1-6; TRBD1 might be the D (5 bases). CDR3 length: 13 residues. From germline, CDR1 is SGHDN and CDR2 FVKESK. V shed 1 base and J shed 9 bases, with 7 bases lying between them. CDR3 in amino acids: CASSQGGASPLHF. The CDR3 DNA reads as TGTGCCAGCAGCCAAGGAGGGGCTTCACCCCTCCACTTT.

The rearrangement links TRBV7-8 to TRBJ2-7; D is unclear. Germline CDR1 is SGHVS and CDR2 is FQNEAQ. V dropped 0 bases and J dropped 3 bases, with 6 bases sitting between them. The CDR3 consists of 13 residues. CDR3: CASSLAADYEQYF. The DNA of the CDR3 is TGTGCCAGCAGCTTAGCCGCGGACTACGAGCAGTACTTC.

The V call is TRBV5-1, the J call TRBJ2-3; D possibly corresponds to TRBD1 (7 bases). V dropped 4 bases and J dropped 3 bases, with 12 bases sitting between them. The CDR3 loop spans 14 amino acids. Germline loops: CDR1 SGHRS, CDR2 YFSETQ. DNA for the CDR3: TGCGCCAGCAGCGTGGAGGGGGCAACAGATACGCAGTATTTT. Translated, it gives CASSVEGATDTQYF.

The chain combines TRBV18 with TRBJ2-5; D is possibly TRBD2 (5 bases). V lost 3 bases to trimming and J lost 2 bases, with 10 bases between them. The germline CDR1 and CDR2 sequences are KGHSH and LQKENI. The CDR3 has 14 amino acids. CDR3 nucleotides: TGTGCCAGCTCACCCCGTAGCGAACAAGAGACCCAGTACTTC. Protein sequence: CASSPRSEQETQYF.

The chain has TRBV19 and TRBJ2-3; D uncertain. Trimming removed 6 bases at V and 0 bases at J, with 19 bases between. The CDR3 loop spans 17 amino acids. Germline V gene data show CDR1 as LNHDA and CDR2 as SQIVND (reference sequence). CDR3 sequence: CASRNLKGLASTDTQYF. The DNA for the CDR3 is TGTGCCAGTAGAAACCTGAAGGGATTAGCTAGCACAGATACGCAGTATTTT.

The chain uses TRBV6-1 and TRBJ2-7; D gene ambiguous. Between the trimmed V and J ends, which lost 2 bases and 1 base, there was a span of 9 bases. The CDR3 is 14 residues long. Germline assignment: CDR1 MNHNS and CDR2 SASEGT. CDR3 sequence (DNA): TGTGCCAGCAGTGAAACACCTGGGTCCTACGAGCAGTACTTC. It specifies CASSETPGSYEQYF.

This chain joins TRBV9 and TRBJ1-1; 9 positions agree with TRBD1. V gave up 1 base and J gave up 3 bases; unmatched junction bases: 10. CDR3 length equals 17 residues. CDR1 is SGDLS, CDR2 YYNGEE, per germline. CDR3 sequence (DNA): TGTGCCAGCAGCGTACGGGACAGGGAGGTTATCGACACTGAAGCTTTCTTT. Translation: CASSVRDREVIDTEAFF. Using reference TRBV9 and TRBJ1-1 for the parts outside the CDR3, the full variable domain is DSGVTQTPKHLITATGQRVTLRCSPRSGDLSVYWYQQSLDQGLQFLIQYYNGEERAKGNILERFSAQQFPDLHSELNLSSLELGDSALYFCASSVRDREVIDTEAFFGQGTRLTVV.

As DNA, the CDR3 is TGCGCCAGCAGACTTACTAGCGGGGGGGGCAGCTACAATGAGCAGTTCTTC. Encoded protein: CASRLTSGGGSYNEQFF. The V call is TRBV4-3, the J call TRBJ2-1; 13 bases are a match to TRBD2. Trimming took 6 bases from V and 3 from J; bases not matched to a gene: 8. The CDR3 loop spans 17 amino acids. Germline CDR1 and CDR2: LGHNA and YSLEER.

V usage is TRBV5-1 and J usage is TRBJ2-5; no clear D gene. The germline V gene encodes CDR1 SGHRS and CDR2 YFSETQ. The CDR3 sequence is 13 residues long. V was clipped by 0 bases and J by 7 bases, with 10 bases between them. The CDR3 protein is CASSLGSSGTQYF. Written as DNA, the CDR3 is TGCGCCAGCAGCTTGGGGAGTTCGGGGACCCAGTACTTC.

This clone showed up just a few times. This rearrangement joins TRBV6-5 to TRBJ1-6; 7 bases match TRBD1. CDR1 and CDR2 from the germline V gene are MNHEY and SVGAGI. Trimming removed 9 bases from V and 7 bases from J; junction bases left unmatched: 6. The CDR3 spans 13 residues. The CDR3 DNA sequence: TGTGCCAGTTCAGGGGGAGTGAATTCACCCCTCCACTTT. As protein: CASSGGVNSPLHF.

J is TRBJ1-6 and V is TRBV25-1; D gene uncertain. Between the trimmed V and J ends, which lost 4 bases and 7 bases, there was a span of 8 bases. Per the germline V gene, CDR1 is MGHDK and CDR2 is SYGVNS. The CDR3 loop spans 13 amino acids. Here the CDR3 DNA reads TGTGCCAGCAGTGCAATAGGGAATTCACCCCTCCACTTT. It codes for CASSAIGNSPLHF. The full variable domain, with the rest looked up from reference TRBV25-1 and TRBJ1-6, is EADIYQTPRYLVIGTGKKITLECSQTMGHDKMYWYQQDPGMELHLIHYSYGVNSTEKGDLSSESTVSRIRTEHFPLTLESARPSHTSQYLCASSAIGNSPLHFGNGTRLTVT.

The chain is built from TRBV7-8 and TRBJ1-1, with 8 bases aligning to TRBD1. Germline V CDR1 and CDR2: SGHVS, FQNEAQ. The V and J ends lost 5 bases and 4 bases, in that order; junction bases with no gene match: 6. CDR3 length equals 14 residues. CDR3 DNA: TGTGCCAGCAGCCCAGACAGGGGCCGCACTGAAGCTTTCTTT. Encoded protein: CASSPDRGRTEAFF. Looking up the rest from reference TRBV7-8 and TRBJ1-1 gives the full variable domain: GAGVSQSPRYKVAKRGQDVALRCDPISGHVSLFWYQQALGQGPEFLTYFQNEAQLDKSGLPSDRFFAERPEGSVSTLKIQRTQQEDSAVYLCASSPDRGRTEAFFGQGTRLTVV.

V gene TRBV6-4 combines with J gene TRBJ1-5, with TRBD1 identical over 9 bases. Looked up from germline, CDR1 is MRHNA and CDR2 is SNTAGT. With V trimmed by 4 bases and J by 6 bases, 22 bases remained unmatched. The CDR3 totals 20 residues. The CDR3 here is CASSVLWDRECPSNGQPQHF. The CDR3 DNA sequence: TGTGCCAGCAGTGTACTATGGGACAGGGAATGCCCGTCTAATGGTCAGCCCCAGCATTTT.

The CDR3 region is CASSLDRAGPPLHF. The DNA of the CDR3 is TGTGCCAGCAGCTTGGACAGGGCTGGGCCACCCCTCCACTTT. The V gene is TRBV5-6, the J gene TRBJ1-6; D might be TRBD1 (6 bases). Germline CDR1 is SGHDT and CDR2 is YYEEEE. Trimming took 0 bases from V and 11 from J, leaving 12 bases between them. CDR3 length: 14 amino acids.

The chain joins TRBV6-5 to TRBJ1-5; D is possibly TRBD1 (6 bases). Trimming shortened V by 6 bases and J by 6 bases, and 15 bases separated the two germline ends. Germline V lookup: CDR1 MNHEY, CDR2 SVGAGI. This CDR3 has 14 residues. The CDR3 nucleotides read TGTGCCAGCAGACCGACAGGTCCGGGTCAGCCCCAGCATTTT. Translating it yields CASRPTGPGQPQHF.

This chain uses TRBV7-8 with TRBJ1-6, with 9 bases identical to TRBD1. J lost 10 bases, V lost 4 bases, and 5 bases had no gene match. The CDR3 sequence is 14 residues long. CDR1 SGHVS and CDR2 FQNEAQ come from the germline V gene. The CDR3 nucleotides are TGTGCCAGCAGCTCCGGACAGGGGACATCACCCCTCCACTTT. Amino acid sequence: CASSSGQGTSPLHF. Using reference TRBV7-8 and TRBJ1-6 for the parts outside the CDR3, the full variable domain is GAGVSQSPRYKVAKRGQDVALRCDPISGHVSLFWYQQALGQGPEFLTYFQNEAQLDKSGLPSDRFFAERPEGSVSTLKIQRTQQEDSAVYLCASSSGQGTSPLHFGNGTRLTVT.

The V gene is TRBV27, the J gene TRBJ2-3; TRBD1 agrees at 7 bases. CDR1 and CDR2 (germline): MNHEY, SMNVEV (reference sequence). The V segment lost 6 bases and the J segment 3 bases; nucleotides outside the gene matches: 12. The CDR3 has 16 residues. The CDR3 protein is CASREWDSDATDTQYF. The CDR3 DNA sequence: TGTGCCAGCAGAGAATGGGACAGCGACGCGACAGATACGCAGTATTTT.

This clone was seen more than once but under ten times. The chain uses TRBV19 and TRBJ1-2; tentative D call: TRBD1 (5 bases). V was shortened by 8 bases and J by 4 bases, with 11 bases between the two germline ends. The CDR3 has 12 amino acids. In germline, CDR1 is LNHDA, CDR2 SQIVND (reference sequence). The CDR3 is CASGSGGYGYTF. The DNA of the CDR3 is TGTGCCAGTGGGTCCGGGGGCTATGGCTACACCTTC.

V gene TRBV25-1 combines with J gene TRBJ2-7; D remains unclear. V shed 1 base and J shed 1 base, with 5 bases lying between them. Germline assignment: CDR1 MGHDK and CDR2 SYGVNS. There are 13 residues in the CDR3. The CDR3 loop is CASSESPSYEQYF. The CDR3 nucleotides read TGTGCCAGCAGTGAATCCCCTTCCTACGAGCAGTACTTC.

In DNA form, the CDR3 reads TGTGCCAGTAGTACCTCGGGACAGGTCTATGGCTACACCTTC. Amino acids: CASSTSGQVYGYTF. The rearrangement joins TRBV19 to TRBJ1-2; 8 bases line up with TRBD1. The CDR3 runs 14 residues. Germline V gene sequence: CDR1 LNHDA, CDR2 SQIVND (reference sequence). The V and J ends lost 4 bases and 4 bases, in that order; junction bases with no gene match: 5.

The V call is TRBV10-1, the J call TRBJ1-2; TRBD1 agrees at 8 bases. Trimming cost V 6 bases and J 8 bases; bases outside gene matches: 5. The CDR3 contains 12 residues. The germline CDR1 and CDR2 sequences are WNHNN and SYGVQD (reference sequence). CDR3 amino acids: CASRDRVGGYTF. The DNA for the CDR3 is TGCGCCAGCAGGGACAGGGTGGGGGGCTACACCTTC.

The genes are TRBV6-5 and TRBJ1-5; D gene unclear. Deletions cut 2 bases from V and 0 bases from J, with 5 bases between. The CDR3 sequence is 14 residues long. CDR1 is MNHEY, CDR2 SVGAGI, per germline. Here the CDR3 reads CASSYEVSNQPQHF. The CDR3 DNA reads TGTGCCAGCAGTTACGAGGTTAGCAATCAGCCCCAGCATTTT.